These T cell receptor beta chains were read from a single sample in a study of cytomegalovirus exposure and HLA in healthy donors. Sequenced by immunoSEQ multiplex PCR; TCRdb stores in-frame clones only, minus some. The sample shows about 150,000 clones, 75% to 85% of them seen only once. Sequencing was performed on PBMCs. Every receptor here comes from a man aged 50-59 years in good health and CMV-seropositive. Both conserved end residues are part of each CDR3. Each record gives: clone size, D gene, J gene, V gene, CDR3 protein, CDR3 DNA. A D gene is named only where the DNA matches it firmly. Not every row has a clone size; where given, it reads once, few, many or a size class.

clone_size: .; d_call: .; j_call: TRBJ2-7; v_call: TRBV6-1; cdr3_aa: CASSEAAAYEQYF; cdr3_nt: TGTGCCAGCAGTGAAGCAGCCGCTTACGAGCAGTACTTC
clone_size: .; d_call: .; j_call: TRBJ2-3; v_call: TRBV5-5; cdr3_aa: CASSLIAASTDTQYF; cdr3_nt: TGTGCCAGCAGCCTTATAGCGGCTAGCACAGATACGCAGTATTTT
clone_size: .; d_call: TRBD2; j_call: TRBJ2-1; v_call: TRBV5-6; cdr3_aa: CASSGLSGRAIPYNEQFF; cdr3_nt: TGTGCCAGCAGCGGCCTGAGCGGGAGGGCTATCCCCTACAATGAGCAGTTCTTC
clone_size: .; d_call: TRBD1; j_call: TRBJ2-5; v_call: TRBV5-1; cdr3_aa: CASSLGDRGETQYF; cdr3_nt: TGCGCCAGCAGCTTGGGGGACAGGGGAGAGACCCAGTACTTC
clone_size: .; d_call: .; j_call: TRBJ2-5; v_call: TRBV6-5; cdr3_aa: CASRFTRGQETQYF; cdr3_nt: TGTGCCAGCAGGTTTACCCGGGGTCAAGAGACCCAGTACTTC
clone_size: few; d_call: TRBD1; j_call: TRBJ2-1; v_call: TRBV5-1; cdr3_aa: CASSPSGTGTVPNEQFF; cdr3_nt: TGCGCCAGCAGCCCGTCGGGCACCGGGACAGTCCCCAATGAGCAGTTCTTC
clone_size: .; d_call: TRBD2; j_call: TRBJ2-5; v_call: TRBV5-1; cdr3_aa: CASSSRLGGREETQYF; cdr3_nt: TGCGCCAGCAGCTCCCGGTTAGGAGGGAGGGAAGAGACCCAGTACTTC
clone_size: .; d_call: .; j_call: TRBJ2-3; v_call: TRBV29-1; cdr3_aa: CSVEFPSGTDTQYF; cdr3_nt: TGCAGCGTTGAATTCCCGTCCGGCACAGATACGCAGTATTTT
clone_size: .; d_call: .; j_call: TRBJ1-1; v_call: TRBV6-6; cdr3_aa: CASSYGQLNTEAFF; cdr3_nt: TGTGCCAGCAGTTACGGACAGCTGAACACTGAAGCTTTCTTT
clone_size: .; d_call: TRBD1; j_call: TRBJ2-1; v_call: TRBV27; cdr3_aa: CASSLRQGPYNEQFF; cdr3_nt: TGTGCCAGCAGTTTACGACAGGGTCCCTACAATGAGCAGTTCTTC
clone_size: .; d_call: TRBD1; j_call: TRBJ2-7; v_call: TRBV5-1; cdr3_aa: CASSLAGGAVDEQYF; cdr3_nt: TGCGCCAGCAGCTTGGCAGGGGGCGCGGTGGACGAGCAGTACTTC
clone_size: .; d_call: .; j_call: TRBJ1-4; v_call: TRBV5-6; cdr3_aa: CASSISGAEKLFF; cdr3_nt: TGTGCCAGCAGCATCTCAGGGGCCGAAAAACTGTTTTTT
clone_size: .; d_call: .; j_call: TRBJ1-4; v_call: TRBV6-1; cdr3_aa: CASSFVSNEKLFF; cdr3_nt: TGTGCCAGCAGCTTTGTCAGTAATGAAAAACTGTTTTTT
clone_size: .; d_call: .; j_call: TRBJ1-2; v_call: TRBV7-8; cdr3_aa: CASSRDFNYGYTF; cdr3_nt: TGTGCCAGCAGCCGGGACTTTAACTATGGCTACACCTTC
clone_size: once; d_call: .; j_call: TRBJ1-6; v_call: TRBV6-4; cdr3_aa: CASSEGSSYNSPLHF; cdr3_nt: TGTGCCAGCAGTGAGGGGAGCTCCTATAATTCACCCCTCCACTTT
clone_size: .; d_call: .; j_call: TRBJ1-1; v_call: TRBV23-1; cdr3_aa: CASSQAGTEAFF; cdr3_nt: TGCGCCAGCAGTCAAGCCGGGACTGAAGCTTTCTTT
clone_size: .; d_call: TRBD1; j_call: TRBJ1-2; v_call: TRBV6-4; cdr3_aa: CASSDRTGGRFGYTF; cdr3_nt: TGTGCCAGCAGTGACCGGACAGGGGGGAGGTTTGGCTACACCTTC
clone_size: .; d_call: .; j_call: TRBJ2-2; v_call: TRBV2; cdr3_aa: CASSAREEELFF; cdr3_nt: TGTGCCAGCAGTGCCAGGGAAGAGGAGCTGTTTTTT
clone_size: .; d_call: TRBD1; j_call: TRBJ1-2; v_call: TRBV6-5; cdr3_aa: CASSSTDRGYGYTF; cdr3_nt: TGTGCCAGCAGTTCAACGGACAGGGGCTATGGCTACACCTTC
clone_size: .; d_call: TRBD2; j_call: TRBJ2-1; v_call: TRBV4-1; cdr3_aa: CASSANPLAGASNEQFF; cdr3_nt: TGCGCCAGCAGCGCAAACCCCCTAGCGGGAGCATCTAATGAGCAGTTCTTC
clone_size: .; d_call: .; j_call: TRBJ2-2; v_call: TRBV9; cdr3_aa: CASTPRGSTGELFF; cdr3_nt: TGTGCCAGCACCCCAAGGGGGTCCACCGGGGAGCTGTTTTTT
clone_size: .; d_call: .; j_call: TRBJ2-5; v_call: TRBV7-9; cdr3_aa: CASSLALTELQETQYF; cdr3_nt: TGTGCCAGCAGCTTAGCGCTAACAGAGCTCCAAGAGACCCAGTACTTC
clone_size: .; d_call: .; j_call: TRBJ1-2; v_call: TRBV29-1; cdr3_aa: CSVDSYGYTF; cdr3_nt: TGCAGCGTTGATAGCTATGGCTACACCTTC
clone_size: .; d_call: TRBD2; j_call: TRBJ2-3; v_call: TRBV27; cdr3_aa: CASSLIREGGVDTQYF; cdr3_nt: TGTGCCAGCAGTTTAATCCGGGAGGGGGGGGTAGATACGCAGTATTTT
clone_size: .; d_call: TRBD2; j_call: TRBJ2-4; v_call: TRBV2; cdr3_aa: CASSSSGGARSAKNIQYF; cdr3_nt: TGTGCCAGCAGTTCTAGCGGGGGGGCACGTTCGGCCAAAAACATTCAGTACTTC
clone_size: .; d_call: TRBD2; j_call: TRBJ2-3; v_call: TRBV19; cdr3_aa: CASSIAPIAGGPTDTQYF; cdr3_nt: TGTGCCAGTAGTATAGCCCCGATAGCGGGGGGGCCAACAGATACGCAGTATTTT
clone_size: .; d_call: TRBD1; j_call: TRBJ2-4; v_call: TRBV10-3; cdr3_aa: CAVSGTDLDKNIQYF; cdr3_nt: TGTGCCGTATCCGGGACAGACCTGGACAAAAACATTCAGTACTTC
clone_size: few; d_call: .; j_call: TRBJ2-7; v_call: TRBV28; cdr3_aa: CASSSATDPYEQYF; cdr3_nt: TGTGCCAGCAGTTCTGCGACAGATCCCTACGAGCAGTACTTC